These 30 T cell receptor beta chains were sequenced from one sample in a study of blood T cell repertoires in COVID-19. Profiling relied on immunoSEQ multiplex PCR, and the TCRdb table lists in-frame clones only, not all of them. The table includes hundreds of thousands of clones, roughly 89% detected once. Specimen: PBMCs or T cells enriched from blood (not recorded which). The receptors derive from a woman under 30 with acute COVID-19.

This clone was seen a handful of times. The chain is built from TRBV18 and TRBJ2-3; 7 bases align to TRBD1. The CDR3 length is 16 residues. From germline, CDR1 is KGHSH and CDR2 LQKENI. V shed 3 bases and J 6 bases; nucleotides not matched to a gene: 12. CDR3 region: CASSPKIQGQGDTQYF. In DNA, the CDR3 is TGTGCCAGCTCACCGAAGATACAGGGGCAAGGGGATACGCAGTATTTT.

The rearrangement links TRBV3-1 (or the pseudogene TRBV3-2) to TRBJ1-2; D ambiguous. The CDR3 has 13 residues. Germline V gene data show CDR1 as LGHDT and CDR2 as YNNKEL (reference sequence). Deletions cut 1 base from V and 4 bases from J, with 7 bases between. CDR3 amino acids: CASSQASGYGYTF. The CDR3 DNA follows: TGTGCCAGCAGCCAAGCTTCAGGCTATGGCTACACCTTC.

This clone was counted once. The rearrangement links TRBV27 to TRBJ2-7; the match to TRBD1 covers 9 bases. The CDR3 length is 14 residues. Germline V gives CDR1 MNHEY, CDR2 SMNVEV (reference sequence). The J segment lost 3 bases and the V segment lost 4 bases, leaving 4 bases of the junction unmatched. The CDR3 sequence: CASSWTGASYEQYF. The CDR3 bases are TGTGCCAGCAGTTGGACAGGGGCGAGCTACGAGCAGTACTTC.

The DNA for the CDR3 is TGCGCCAGCAGCTTGTTGCAGGGCGGCCCCTACGAGCAGTACTTC. Residues: CASSLLQGGPYEQYF. The chain links TRBV5-1 to TRBJ2-7, with D possibly being TRBD1 (5 bases). Trimming pared 1 base from V and 2 bases from J, leaving 13 bases between. The CDR3 covers 15 residues. Germline values: CDR1 SGHRS, CDR2 YFSETQ.

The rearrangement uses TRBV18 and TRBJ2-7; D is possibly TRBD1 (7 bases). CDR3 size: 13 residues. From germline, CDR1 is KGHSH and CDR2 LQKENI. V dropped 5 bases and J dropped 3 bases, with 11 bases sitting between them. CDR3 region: CASSAGQIYEQYF. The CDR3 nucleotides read TGTGCCAGCTCAGCGGGACAGATCTACGAGCAGTACTTC.

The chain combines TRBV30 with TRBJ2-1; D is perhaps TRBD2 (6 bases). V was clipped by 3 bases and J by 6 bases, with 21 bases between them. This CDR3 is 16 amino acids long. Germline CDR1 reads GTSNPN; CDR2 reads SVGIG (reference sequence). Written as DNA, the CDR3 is TGTGCCTGGAGCGCACCACTAGCATTTGGGTCCAATGAGCAGTTCTTC. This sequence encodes CAWSAPLAFGSNEQFF.

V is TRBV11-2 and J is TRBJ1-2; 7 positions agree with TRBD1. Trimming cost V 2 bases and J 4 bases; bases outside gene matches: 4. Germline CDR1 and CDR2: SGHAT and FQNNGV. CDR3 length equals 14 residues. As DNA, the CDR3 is TGTGCCAGCAGCTTATACAGGGGAGGCTATGGCTACACCTTC. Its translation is CASSLYRGGYGYTF.

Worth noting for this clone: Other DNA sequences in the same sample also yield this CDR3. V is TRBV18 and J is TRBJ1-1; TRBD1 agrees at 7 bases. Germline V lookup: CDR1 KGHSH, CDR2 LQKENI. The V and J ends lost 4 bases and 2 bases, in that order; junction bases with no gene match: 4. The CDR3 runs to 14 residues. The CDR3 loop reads CASSQDRVNTEAFF. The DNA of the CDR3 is TGTGCCAGCTCACAAGACAGGGTTAACACTGAAGCTTTCTTT.

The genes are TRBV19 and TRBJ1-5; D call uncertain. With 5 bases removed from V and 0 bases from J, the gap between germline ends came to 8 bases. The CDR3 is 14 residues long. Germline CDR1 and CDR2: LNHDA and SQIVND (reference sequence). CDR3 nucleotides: TGTGCCAGTAGTCCAGGTTATAGCAATCAGCCCCAGCATTTT. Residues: CASSPGYSNQPQHF.

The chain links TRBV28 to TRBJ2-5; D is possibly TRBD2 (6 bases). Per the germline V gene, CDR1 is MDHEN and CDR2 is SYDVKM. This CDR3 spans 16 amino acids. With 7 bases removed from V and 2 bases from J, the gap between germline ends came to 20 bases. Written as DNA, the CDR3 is TGTGCCAGCAATTACGGGGGATTTGGAGCTCAAGAGACCCAGTACTTC. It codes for CASNYGGFGAQETQYF.

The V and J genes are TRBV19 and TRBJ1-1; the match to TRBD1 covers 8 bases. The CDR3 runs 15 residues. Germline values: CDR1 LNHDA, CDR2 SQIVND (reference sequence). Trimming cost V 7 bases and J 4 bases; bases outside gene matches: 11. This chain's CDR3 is CASMAPRGRFTEAFF. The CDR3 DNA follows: TGTGCCAGTATGGCTCCCAGGGGGCGGTTCACTGAAGCTTTCTTT.

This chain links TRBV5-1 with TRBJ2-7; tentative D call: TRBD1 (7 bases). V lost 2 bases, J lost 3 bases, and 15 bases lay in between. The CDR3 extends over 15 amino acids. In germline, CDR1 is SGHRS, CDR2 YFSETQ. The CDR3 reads CASSLTAGQFYEQYF. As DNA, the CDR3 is TGCGCCAGCAGCTTAACCGCGGGACAGTTCTACGAGCAGTACTTC.

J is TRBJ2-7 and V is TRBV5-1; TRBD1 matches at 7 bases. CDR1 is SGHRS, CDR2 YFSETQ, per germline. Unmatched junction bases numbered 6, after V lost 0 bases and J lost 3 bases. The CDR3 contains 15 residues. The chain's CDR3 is CASSLAETGLYEQYF. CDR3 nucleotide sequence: TGCGCCAGCAGCTTGGCCGAGACAGGGCTCTACGAGCAGTACTTC.

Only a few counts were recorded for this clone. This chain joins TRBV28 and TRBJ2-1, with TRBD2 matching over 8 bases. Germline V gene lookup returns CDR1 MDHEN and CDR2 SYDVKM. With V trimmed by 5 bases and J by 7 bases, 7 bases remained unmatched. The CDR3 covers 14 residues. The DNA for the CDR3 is TGTGCCAGCAGTATGAGCGGGAGTGGAAATGAGCAGTTCTTC. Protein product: CASSMSGSGNEQFF.

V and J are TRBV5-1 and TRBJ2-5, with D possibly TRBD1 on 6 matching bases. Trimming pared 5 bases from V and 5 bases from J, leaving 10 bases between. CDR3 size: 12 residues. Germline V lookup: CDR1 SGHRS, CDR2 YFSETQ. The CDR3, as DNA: TGCGCCAGCAGGGGGGCGGATGAGACCCAGTACTTC. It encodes CASRGADETQYF.

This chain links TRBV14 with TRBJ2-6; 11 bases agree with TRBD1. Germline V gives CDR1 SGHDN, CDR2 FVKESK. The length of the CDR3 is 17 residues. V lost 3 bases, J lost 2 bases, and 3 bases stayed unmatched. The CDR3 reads CASSQGTGGTGANVLTF. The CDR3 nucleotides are TGTGCCAGCAGCCAGGGGACAGGGGGGACTGGGGCCAACGTCCTGACTTTC.

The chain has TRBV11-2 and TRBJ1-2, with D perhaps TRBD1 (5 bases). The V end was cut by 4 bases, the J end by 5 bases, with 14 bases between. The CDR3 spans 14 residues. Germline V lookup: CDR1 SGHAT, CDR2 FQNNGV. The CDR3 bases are TGTGCCAGCAGCTGGGATGACAGTGTTTATGGCTACACCTTC. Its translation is CASSWDDSVYGYTF.

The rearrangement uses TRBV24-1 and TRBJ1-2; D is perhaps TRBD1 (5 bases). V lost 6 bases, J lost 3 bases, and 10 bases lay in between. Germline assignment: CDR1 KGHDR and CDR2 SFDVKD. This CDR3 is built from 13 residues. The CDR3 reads CATSKEGYYGYTF. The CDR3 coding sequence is TGTGCCACCAGTAAGGAGGGGTACTATGGCTACACCTTC.

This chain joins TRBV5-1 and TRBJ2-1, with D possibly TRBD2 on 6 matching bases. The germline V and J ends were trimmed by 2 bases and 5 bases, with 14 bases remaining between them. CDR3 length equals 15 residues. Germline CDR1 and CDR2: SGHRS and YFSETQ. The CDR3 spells CASSFASVLDNEQFF. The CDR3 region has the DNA TGCGCCAGCAGCTTCGCTAGCGTTTTAGACAATGAGCAGTTCTTC.

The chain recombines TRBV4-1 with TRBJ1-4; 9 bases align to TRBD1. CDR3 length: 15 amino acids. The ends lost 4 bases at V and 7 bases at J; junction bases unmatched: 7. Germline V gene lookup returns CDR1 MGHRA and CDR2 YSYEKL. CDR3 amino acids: CASSPPGQGGEKLFF. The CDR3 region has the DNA TGCGCCAGCAGCCCGCCGGGACAGGGTGGTGAAAAACTGTTTTTT.

Here the CDR3 DNA reads TGTGCCACCTCTTCGGGGACTCATAACTATGGCTACACCTTC. It encodes CATSSGTHNYGYTF. This sequence joins TRBV15 and TRBJ1-2, with a possible D match to TRBD1 (5 bases). V lost 8 bases to trimming and J lost 1 base, with 14 bases between them. Germline V gene lookup returns CDR1 LNHNV and CDR2 YYDKDF (reference sequence). This CDR3 region has 14 residues.

In nucleotides, the CDR3 is TGCGCCAGCAGCCAACCAACCTCGGGGGGCTATGGCTACACCTTC. Protein sequence: CASSQPTSGGYGYTF. The chain links TRBV4-1 to TRBJ1-2, with D maybe TRBD1 (5 bases). The germline gives CDR1 MGHRA, CDR2 YSYEKL. CDR3 length: 15 amino acids. Trimming cost V 2 bases and J 4 bases, with 14 bases left between them.

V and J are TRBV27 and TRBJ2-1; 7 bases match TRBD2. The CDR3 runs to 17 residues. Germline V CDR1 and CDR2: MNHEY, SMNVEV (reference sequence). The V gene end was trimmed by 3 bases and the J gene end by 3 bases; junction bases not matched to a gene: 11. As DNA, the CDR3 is TGTGCCAGCAGTTTTTACCCTGGGACTACTCACTACAATGAGCAGTTCTTC. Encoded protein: CASSFYPGTTHYNEQFF.

This CDR3 reads CATSDSSRGGEQFF. As DNA, the CDR3 is TGTGCCACCAGTGATTCCTCGCGGGGCGGGGAGCAGTTCTTC. The rearrangement joins TRBV24-1 to TRBJ2-1, with D possibly matching TRBD2 (6 bases). The germline gives CDR1 KGHDR, CDR2 SFDVKD. CDR3 length: 14 amino acids. V was clipped by 2 bases and J by 10 bases, with 14 bases between them.

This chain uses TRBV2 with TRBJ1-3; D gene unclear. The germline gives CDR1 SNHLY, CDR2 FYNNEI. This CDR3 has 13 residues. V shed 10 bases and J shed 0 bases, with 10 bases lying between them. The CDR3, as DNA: TGTGCCAAAGGGAGCAGCTCTGGAAACACCATATATTTT. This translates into CAKGSSSGNTIYF.

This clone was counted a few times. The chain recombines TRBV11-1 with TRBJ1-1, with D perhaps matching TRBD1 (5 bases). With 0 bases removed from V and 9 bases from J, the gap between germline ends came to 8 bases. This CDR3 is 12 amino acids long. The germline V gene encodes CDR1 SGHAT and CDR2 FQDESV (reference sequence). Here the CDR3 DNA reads TGTGCCAGCAGCTTAGCGGAGGGGCAAGCTTTCTTT. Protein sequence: CASSLAEGQAFF.

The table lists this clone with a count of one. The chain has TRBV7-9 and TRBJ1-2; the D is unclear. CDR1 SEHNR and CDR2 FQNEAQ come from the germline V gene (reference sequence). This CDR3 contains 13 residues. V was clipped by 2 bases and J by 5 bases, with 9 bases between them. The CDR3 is CASSLPGYYGYTF. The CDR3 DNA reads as TGTGCCAGCAGCTTACCAGGATATTATGGCTACACCTTC.

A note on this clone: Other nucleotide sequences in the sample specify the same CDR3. The CDR3 reads CASSYSTSGSYNEQFF. CDR3 bases: TGTGCCAGCAGTTACTCAACTAGCGGATCCTACAATGAGCAGTTCTTC. The chain carries TRBV6-5 and TRBJ2-1, with 8 bases that match TRBD2. CDR1 and CDR2 from the germline V gene are MNHEY and SVGAGI. The junction had 2 bases not matched to a gene; V was cut back by 0 bases and J by 1 base. CDR3 length: 16 amino acids.

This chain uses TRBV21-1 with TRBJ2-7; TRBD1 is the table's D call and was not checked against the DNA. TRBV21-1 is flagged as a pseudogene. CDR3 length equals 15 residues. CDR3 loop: CARHTRRDRGYEQYF. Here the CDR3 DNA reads TGTGCCAGACACACGAGAAGGGACAGGGGCTACGAGCAGTACTTC.

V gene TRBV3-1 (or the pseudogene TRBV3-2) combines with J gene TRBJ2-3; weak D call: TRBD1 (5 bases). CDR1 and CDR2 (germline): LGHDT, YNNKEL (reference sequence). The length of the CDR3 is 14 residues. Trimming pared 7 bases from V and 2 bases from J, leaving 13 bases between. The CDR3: CASNPDSNTDTQYF. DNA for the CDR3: TGTGCCAGCAATCCCGACAGTAACACAGATACGCAGTATTTT.